This T cell receptor beta chain is drawn from a study of shared clonotypes between healthy human individuals (dated by TCRdb to about 2020). Concerning the study at large: Two women and a few men aged 18 to 49 years were included in the cohort. Leukapheresis yielded between about 0.85 and 9.5 billion PBMCs per donor. To estimate repertoire size and how much clonotype sharing occurs between individuals, the study deeply sequenced the blood TCR repertoires of five healthy adults. For each donor, CD4 naive and CD4 memory were each run on three plates, CD8 naive on two plates, and CD8 memory on one plate. To increase sequencing depth and limit assay-specific biases, different laboratories used diverse techniques to prepare libraries and sequence TCR repertoires. Overall results and qualifications from the work: Because the study included only a small number of donors, the genetic and exposure-history diversity represented was limited. Estimated clonotype richness was generally larger for naive than for memory subsets. Rarefaction of sorted-subset datasets indicated incomplete sequencing despite the large sequencing depth. Pairwise subsampling indicated that sequencing depth was expected to affect the degree of clonotype sharing among donors. Clonotypes shared by all four sorted-subset donors showed higher generation probabilities than non-shared clonotypes. Sampling was limited to blood, and TCR repertoires in tissue likely differ from TCR repertoires in blood. About 5% of naive CD4, more than 3% of naive CD8, approximately 2% of memory CD4, and around 0.42% of memory CD8 clonotypes were shared across four donors.

Healthy HIV-negative adults with no recently reported acute infections or vaccinations were included as donors. Only Caucasian adults living in Nashville, Tennessee, USA were represented among the donors. Magnetic negative selection was used to enrich CD4+ T cells, after which naive cells were positively selected on CD45RA and the negative fraction became the memory subset. Blood was collected by leukapheresis, and PBMCs were isolated by Ficoll-Histopaque density gradient centrifugation and then cryopreserved in liquid nitrogen vapor phase. Analytical flow cytometry was used to check the purity and quantity of every magnetically sorted T cell population. From each sorted fraction, genomic DNA was isolated and quantified by UV absorbance on a Nanodrop 2000c. As regards this clone: Its antigen is still unknown. The input lacks base qualities; no much larger clone sits a single base away.

Using the deep immunoSEQ assay, multiplex PCR amplified TCR CDR3 regions from genomic DNA. Extracted genomic DNA from each cell subset was spread evenly across all wells of several immunoSEQ 96-well plates, with each plate serving as a replicate. Each replicate PCR for sorted subsets received 150 to 250 ng genomic DNA, equal to roughly 29,000 T cell genomes. Purified libraries were quantified with a Qubit 3.0 fluorometer, sized on a Bioanalyzer 2100, and re-quantified with the KAPA Library Quantification kit. Every immunoSEQ 96-well plate was sequenced on a dedicated single-read 150-cycle Illumina NextSeq 550 flow cell. The authors' pipeline ran thus. Because only junctional sequences without quality scores were contained in the immunoSEQ output, filtering matching that applied to full-length reads could not be performed. Sequences were annotated with PyIR, a Python wrapper for IgBLAST v1.9, and V/J genes and CDR3 were assigned using IMGT germline references. Any read was removed if the V/J assignment was weak (E-value above 1e-6), the CDR3 was missing, or the read contained stop codons, out-of-frame junctions, or ambiguous translated residues. V3J clonotypes were defined as sequences sharing the same inferred V gene, J gene, and CDR3 amino acid sequence. Percentage overlap between repertoires was computed as shared unique clonotypes divided by the size of the smaller repertoire. Repertoire richness was assessed with RTK rarefaction, the Chao1 estimator, and Recon v2.1 estimates of unobserved clonotypes. Generation probabilities were computed with OLGA for all TCRbeta clonotypes obtained by the gDNA method from several donors. TCRdb obtained this table from immuneACCESS and retained in-frame rearrangements with V and J assigned. These tables miss some clones; where compared with another copy, unresolved V genes account for less than half of the shortfall, and the remainder is unexplained. That table furnishes V, J and clone size, whereas the DNA furnished D and trimming. In all, the sample holds 2,500,000 or so clones, and 93% of those were seen once. The top ten hold roughly 0.39% of the sample.

The specimen sequenced was naive CD4+ T cells from PBMCs. Interpreted using the paper, the cell subset or site label stands for: CD45RA+ positively selected. The TCR sequence derives from a man aged 18 to 29 in good health. Some clones in this sample may be carry-over from other donors' samples.

This receptor has the CDR3 CASSLDGQGTYEQYF. Read as DNA, the sequence is TGTGCCAGCAGCTTGGACGGACAGGGGACGTACGAGCAGTACTTC. Here the chain combines TRBV5-4 and TRBJ2-7; the junction holds 9 bases that match TRBD1. The CDR3 sequence holds 15 residues, the cysteine and phenylalanine included. Only the CDR3 region is kept as DNA, spanning 45 bases read in frame from base 1. At the junction V is shortened by 0 bases and J by 4 bases; bases outside the gene matches: 5. Looking up the germline V gene (reference sequence) yields CDR1 SGHNT and CDR2 YYREEE.